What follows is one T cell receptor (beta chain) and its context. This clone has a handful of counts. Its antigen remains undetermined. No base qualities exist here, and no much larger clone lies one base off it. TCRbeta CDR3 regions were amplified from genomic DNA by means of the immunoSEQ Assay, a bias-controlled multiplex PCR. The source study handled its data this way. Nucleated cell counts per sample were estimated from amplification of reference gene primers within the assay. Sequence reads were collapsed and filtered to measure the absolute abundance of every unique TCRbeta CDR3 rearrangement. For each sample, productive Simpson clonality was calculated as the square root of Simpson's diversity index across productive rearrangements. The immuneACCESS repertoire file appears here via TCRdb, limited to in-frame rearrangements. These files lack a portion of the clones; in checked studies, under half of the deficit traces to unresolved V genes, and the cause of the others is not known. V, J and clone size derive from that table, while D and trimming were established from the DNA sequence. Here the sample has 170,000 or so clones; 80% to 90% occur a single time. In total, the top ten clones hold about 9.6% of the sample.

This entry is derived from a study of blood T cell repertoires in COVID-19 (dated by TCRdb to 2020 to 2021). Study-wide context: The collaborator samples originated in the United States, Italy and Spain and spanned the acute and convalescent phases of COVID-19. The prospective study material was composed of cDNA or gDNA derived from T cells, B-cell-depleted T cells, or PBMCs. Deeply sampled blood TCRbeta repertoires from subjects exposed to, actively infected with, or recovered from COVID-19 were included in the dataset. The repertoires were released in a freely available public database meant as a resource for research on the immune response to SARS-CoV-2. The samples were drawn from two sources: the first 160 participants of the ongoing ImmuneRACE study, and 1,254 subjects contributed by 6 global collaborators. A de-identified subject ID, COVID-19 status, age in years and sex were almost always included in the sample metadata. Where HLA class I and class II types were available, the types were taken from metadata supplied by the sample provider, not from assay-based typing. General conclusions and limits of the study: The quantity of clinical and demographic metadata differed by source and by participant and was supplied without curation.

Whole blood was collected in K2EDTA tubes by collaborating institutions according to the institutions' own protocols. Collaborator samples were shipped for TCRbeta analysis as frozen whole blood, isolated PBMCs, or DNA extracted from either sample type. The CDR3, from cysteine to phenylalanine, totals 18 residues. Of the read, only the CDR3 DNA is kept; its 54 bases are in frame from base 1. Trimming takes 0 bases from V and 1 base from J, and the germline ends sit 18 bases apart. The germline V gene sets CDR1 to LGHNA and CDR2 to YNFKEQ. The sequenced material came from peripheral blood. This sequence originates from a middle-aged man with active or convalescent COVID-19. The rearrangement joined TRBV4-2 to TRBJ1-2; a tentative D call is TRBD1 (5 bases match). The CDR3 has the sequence CASSQDGGYKSINYGYTF. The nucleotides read TGTGCCAGCAGCCAAGATGGGGGGTATAAATCTATTAACTATGGCTACACCTTC.